This is a list of T cell receptor beta chains from one sample in a study of tumor-infiltrating lymphocytes in primary liver carcinoma. One entry per CDR3 protein, called by TCRdb with MiXCR from the multiplex PCR reads. The data show 200,000 or so distinct CDR3 sequences, roughly 61% seen once. Sequenced sample: peripheral blood. Every receptor here comes from a woman aged 60-75 years with primary liver carcinoma and hepatitis B virus infection. CDR3s leave out the opening cysteine and the closing phenylalanine or tryptophan. Clone sizes are given selectively: once, few, many, or a class where the clone is expanded.

CDR3 protein: ASSLESGTRSVQY; clone size: .; J gene: .; V gene: TRBV11-2
CDR3 protein: ASSLMGARGETQY; clone size: few; J gene: TRBJ2-5; V gene: TRBV28
CDR3 protein: ASGGGRGEKLF; clone size: .; J gene: TRBJ1-4; V gene: TRBV6-1
CDR3 protein: SVGTSATGELF; clone size: many; J gene: TRBJ2-2; V gene: TRBV29-1
CDR3 protein: ASSLGHSSTDTQY; clone size: many; J gene: TRBJ2-3; V gene: TRBV4-1
CDR3 protein: ASSDLRETSGNTVY; clone size: few; J gene: TRBJ1-3; V gene: TRBV11-2
CDR3 protein: ACSTCGGSNYGYT; clone size: .; J gene: TRBJ1-2; V gene: TRBV11-3
CDR3 protein: PSSQDDRYLAKNIQY; clone size: .; J gene: TRBJ2-4; V gene: TRBV4-1
CDR3 protein: DSSQGSGQGNSEAF; clone size: .; J gene: TRBJ1-1; V gene: TRBV4-2
CDR3 protein: ASRKTGSTGELF; clone size: many; J gene: TRBJ2-2; V gene: TRBV11-1
CDR3 protein: ASSLSWLAGTSTYTQY; clone size: .; J gene: TRBJ2-3; V gene: TRBV11-2
CDR3 protein: ANSLFPRRSREQY; clone size: .; J gene: TRBJ2-7; V gene: TRBV7-9